Below are 27 T cell receptor beta chains sequenced from a single sample in a study of blood T cell repertoires in COVID-19. TCRdb's copy holds only in-frame clones and misses some; the assay was immunoSEQ multiplex PCR. The table records about 68,000 clones, less than 95% of them present only once. The specimen sequenced was peripheral blood. The receptors here all came from a man aged 45-65 years with COVID-19, enrolled during active disease.

The chain links TRBV3-1 (or the pseudogene TRBV3-2) to TRBJ1-3, with unresolved D. Germline CDR1 reads LGHDT; CDR2 reads YNNKEL (reference sequence). The CDR3 extends over 13 amino acids. Trimming took 2 bases from V and 1 from J, leaving 3 bases between them. The CDR3 spells CASSQQSGNTIYF. CDR3 nucleotides: TGTGCCAGCAGCCAACAATCTGGAAACACCATATATTTT.

The chain couples TRBV5-1 to TRBJ2-3; tentative D call: TRBD2 (5 bases). The CDR3 is 18 amino acids. Deletions cut 3 bases from V and 0 bases from J, with 20 bases between. Germline CDR1 SGHRS, CDR2 YFSETQ. The CDR3 loop is CASSSGGPGSLSTDTQYF. As DNA, the CDR3 is TGCGCCAGCAGCTCTGGAGGCCCGGGATCCTTGAGCACAGATACGCAGTATTTT.

This clone was observed a single time. The chain couples TRBV4-1 to TRBJ2-7; 8 bases agree with TRBD2. This CDR3 is built from 15 residues. Germline V gene sequence: CDR1 MGHRA, CDR2 YSYEKL. Unmatched junction bases numbered 6, after V lost 0 bases and J lost 5 bases. CDR3 coding DNA: TGCGCCAGCAGCCAAGAAGGGACTAGTCTCAACGAGCAGTACTTC. Residues: CASSQEGTSLNEQYF.

A single count supports this clone. The rearrangement links TRBV9 to TRBJ2-1, with 9 positions matching TRBD2. The junction had 6 bases not matched to a gene; V was cut back by 0 bases and J by 5 bases. This CDR3 has 16 amino acids. Germline-derived CDR1 and CDR2 are SGDLS and YYNGEE. CDR3 sequence: CASSVVSSGAHNEQFF. The CDR3 DNA follows: TGTGCCAGCAGCGTAGTTTCTAGCGGGGCTCACAATGAGCAGTTCTTC.

The CDR3 DNA sequence: TGCGCCAGCAGCTTGGGGACAGAAAACTATGGCTACACCTTC. Translation: CASSLGTENYGYTF. This chain connects TRBV5-1 to TRBJ1-2; D is possibly TRBD1 (6 bases). Germline CDR1 and CDR2: SGHRS and YFSETQ. Trimming removed 0 bases from V and 2 bases from J, with 8 bases in between. This CDR3 is 14 amino acids long.

CDR3 sequence (DNA): TGTGCCACCCGAGATCCTATAGCGGGAGAGGGGACCCAGTACTTC. Translation gives CATRDPIAGEGTQYF. The genes are TRBV10-3 and TRBJ2-5, with 9 bases identical to TRBD2. With V trimmed by 10 bases and J by 7 bases, 16 bases remained unmatched. The CDR3 contains 15 residues. Germline V gene sequence: CDR1 ENHRY, CDR2 SYGVKD.

This clone was counted a few times. The chain joins TRBV2 to TRBJ2-5, with 8 bases aligning to TRBD1. Germline V gene lookup returns CDR1 SNHLY and CDR2 FYNNEI. The junction had 9 bases not matched to a gene; V was cut back by 1 base and J by 5 bases. The CDR3 runs to 16 residues. DNA of the CDR3: TGTGCCAGCAGTGAAGGTGTGGCAGGGGGCGGGGAGACCCAGTACTTC. This gives the protein CASSEGVAGGGETQYF.

Only a few counts were recorded for this clone. The V gene is TRBV19, the J gene TRBJ1-5; TRBD1 matches 8 bases. The germline V gene has CDR1 LNHDA and CDR2 SQIVND (reference sequence). Trimming at V came to 5 bases and at J to 7 bases, leaving 4 bases not matched to a gene. This CDR3 contains 13 residues. CDR3 loop: CASSADREQPQHF. CDR3 sequence (DNA): TGTGCCAGTAGTGCGGACAGGGAACAGCCCCAGCATTTT.

J is TRBJ2-3 and V is TRBV6-5; TRBD2 matches 7 bases. The CDR3 runs 15 residues. V shed 4 bases and J 2 bases; nucleotides not matched to a gene: 6. Looked up from germline, CDR1 is MNHEY and CDR2 is SVGAGI. CDR3 in DNA: TGTGCCAGCAGTTTTTGGACTAGGTACACAGATACGCAGTATTTT. Translating gives CASSFWTRYTDTQYF.

The chain combines TRBV9 with TRBJ2-2, with unresolved D. V was cut by 3 bases and J by 8 bases, with 11 bases left in between. The CDR3 has 13 amino acids. Germline V gene sequence: CDR1 SGDLS, CDR2 YYNGEE. The CDR3 DNA follows: TGTGCCAGCAGCGGGCTTATTACGGGGGAGCTGTTTTTT. It codes for CASSGLITGELFF.

This clone is a singleton in its sample. DNA for the CDR3: TGTGCCATCAGTGATCCGGGACAGGGGGCAGATACGCAGTATTTT. This translates into CAISDPGQGADTQYF. V is TRBV10-3 and J is TRBJ2-3; 11 nucleotides agree with TRBD1. CDR3 length: 15 amino acids. J was trimmed by 4 bases and V by 3 bases; bases with no gene match: 3. Germline V gives CDR1 ENHRY, CDR2 SYGVKD.

The chain uses TRBV29-1 and TRBJ2-3, with 10 bases matching TRBD1. CDR1 is SQVTM and CDR2 is ANQGSEA in the germline V gene. Unmatched junction bases numbered 15, after V lost 0 bases and J lost 6 bases. The CDR3 runs 18 residues. The CDR3 sequence is CSVEETPGQGMQVDTQYF. The CDR3 DNA is TGCAGCGTTGAAGAAACCCCGGGACAGGGGATGCAAGTGGATACGCAGTATTTT.

The chain has TRBV10-3 and TRBJ2-5; D possibly corresponds to TRBD2 (5 bases). V was clipped by 5 bases and J by 5 bases, with 9 bases between them. Germline V lookup: CDR1 ENHRY, CDR2 SYGVKD. The CDR3 loop spans 12 amino acids. In DNA form, the CDR3 reads TGTGCCATCAGTCCCGAGGGCGAGACCCAGTACTTC. Translated, it gives CAISPEGETQYF.

V and J are TRBV9 and TRBJ2-1, with TRBD1 as a possible D gene (6 bases). The ends were cut back, 3 bases at V and 4 bases at J, with 14 bases in the middle. The CDR3 loop spans 15 amino acids. Germline V gene lookup returns CDR1 SGDLS and CDR2 YYNGEE. CDR3 in DNA: TGTGCCAGCAGCGCCGCTGTTGGACAGTACAATGAGCAGTTCTTC. It translates to CASSAAVGQYNEQFF.

Concerning this clone itself: The junction shows a germline mismatch at one end, possibly a read error. The chain couples TRBV4-2 to TRBJ2-7; 9 positions match TRBD2. Germline CDR1 is LGHNA and CDR2 is YNFKEQ. This CDR3 spans 14 amino acids. In nucleotides, the CDR3 is TGTGCCAGCAACCAACCTAGCGGGGCCTACGAGCAGTACTTC. Protein product: CASNQPSGAYEQYF.

This chain links TRBV19 with TRBJ2-6; 7 bases are a match to TRBD1. V lost 4 bases to trimming and J lost 0 bases; unmatched junction nucleotides: 6. The CDR3 sequence is 17 residues long. Germline loops: CDR1 LNHDA, CDR2 SQIVND (reference sequence). In DNA form, the CDR3 reads TGTGCCAGTAGTAGTCCGGGACAGATCTCTGGGGCCAACGTCCTGACTTTC. It codes for CASSSPGQISGANVLTF.

This clone occurred once. The chain couples TRBV6-5 to TRBJ1-2; the D gene is possibly TRBD1 (6 bases). Trimming removed 2 bases from V and 2 bases from J, with 15 bases in between. CDR1 MNHEY and CDR2 SVGAGI come from the germline V gene. The CDR3 covers 16 residues. CDR3: CASSYVRGGVNYGYTF. The CDR3 DNA follows: TGTGCCAGCAGTTACGTCAGGGGCGGTGTAAACTATGGCTACACCTTC.

The chain is built from TRBV12-3 or TRBV12-4 and TRBJ2-1, with a tentative D call TRBD1 (5 bases). V was clipped by 5 bases and J by 1 base, with 6 bases between them. The CDR3 is made up of 13 amino acids. The CDR3 reads CASSKGSYNEQFF. The CDR3 DNA reads TGTGCCAGCAGTAAGGGGTCCTACAATGAGCAGTTCTTC.

This rearrangement joins TRBV30 to TRBJ2-3, with 10 bases lining up with TRBD1. There are 17 residues in the CDR3. The germline CDR1 and CDR2 sequences are GTSNPN and SVGIG (reference sequence). V shed 2 bases, J shed 1 base, and the junction held 9 bases outside the gene matches. The CDR3 protein is CAWSPGQGLFGTDTQYF. DNA of the CDR3: TGTGCCTGGAGTCCGGGACAGGGGTTATTCGGCACAGATACGCAGTATTTT.

This chain links TRBV4-1 with TRBJ2-3, with 9 bases lining up with TRBD1. J gave up 5 bases and V 5 bases, and 14 bases lay outside the gene matches. Germline assignment: CDR1 MGHRA and CDR2 YSYEKL. This CDR3 has 17 residues. CDR3 sequence: CASSSPRDRASLDTQYF. CDR3 nucleotide sequence: TGCGCCAGCAGCTCACCCCGGGACAGGGCGTCGTTAGATACGCAGTATTTT.

The genes are TRBV12-3 or TRBV12-4 and TRBJ2-3; TRBD2 matches at 7 bases. V dropped 6 bases and J dropped 4; count of bases not matched to a gene: 4. There are 13 residues in the CDR3. CDR3: CASSTAGADTQYF. As DNA, the CDR3 is TGTGCCAGCAGCACCGCGGGGGCAGATACGCAGTATTTT.

The chain employs TRBV6-5 and TRBJ1-6; 7 nucleotides line up with TRBD1. Germline V CDR1 and CDR2: MNHEY, SVGAGI. This CDR3 has 14 amino acids. The ends lost 6 bases at V and 4 bases at J; junction bases unmatched: 3. This CDR3 reads CASRGTEYNSPLHF. In DNA, the CDR3 is TGTGCCAGCAGGGGGACAGAGTATAATTCACCCCTCCACTTT.

The rearrangement uses TRBV18 and TRBJ2-7; D possibly corresponds to TRBD2 (5 bases). Germline V gene data show CDR1 as KGHSH and CDR2 as LQKENI. The V and J ends lost 4 bases and 0 bases respectively, with 7 bases between them. This CDR3 spans 13 amino acids. In DNA, the CDR3 is TGTGCCAGCTCACTCGGAGGCTCCTACGAGCAGTACTTC. Its protein is CASSLGGSYEQYF.

The chain couples TRBV14 to TRBJ2-2, with a possible D match to TRBD2 (5 bases). The CDR3 is made up of 14 amino acids. V shed 0 bases and J shed 5 bases, with 7 bases lying between them. Germline assignment: CDR1 SGHDN and CDR2 FVKESK. DNA for the CDR3: TGTGCCAGCAGCCAAGACCGGAGGACCGGGGAGCTGTTTTTT. Residues: CASSQDRRTGELFF.

The rearrangement joins TRBV27 to TRBJ2-1; 8 bases line up with TRBD1. The CDR3 is made up of 15 amino acids. The junction had 9 bases not matched to a gene; V was cut back by 5 bases and J by 6 bases. Germline CDR1 MNHEY, CDR2 SMNVEV (reference sequence). CDR3: CASSRIGRGLNEQFF. In nucleotides, the CDR3 is TGTGCCAGCAGTCGTATCGGCAGGGGGCTCAATGAGCAGTTCTTC.

This clone was detected a few times. The chain combines TRBV5-1 with TRBJ2-7; D perhaps matches TRBD2 (6 bases). CDR3 length equals 14 residues. The V gene's germline CDR1 is SGHRS and CDR2 YFSETQ. Trimming pared 4 bases from V and 3 bases from J, leaving 14 bases between. The CDR3 loop is CASSLTTGVYEQYF. The CDR3 nucleotides are TGCGCCAGCAGCCTCACCACGGGAGTCTACGAGCAGTACTTC.

The chain links TRBV5-1 to TRBJ2-1, with 7 bases that match TRBD2. Germline CDR1 and CDR2: SGHRS and YFSETQ. The CDR3 consists of 16 residues. V trimming: 4 bases; J trimming: 0 bases; junction bases outside the gene matches: 7. The CDR3 DNA reads TGCGCCAGCAGCGTGGGTAGCGGGTCCTCCTACAATGAGCAGTTCTTC. It encodes CASSVGSGSSYNEQFF. The full variable domain, with the rest looked up from reference TRBV5-1 and TRBJ2-1, is KAGVTQTPRYLIKTRGQQVTLSCSPISGHRSVSWYQQTPGQGLQFLFEYFSETQRNKGNFPGRFSGRQFSNSRSEMNVSTLELGDSALYLCASSVGSGSSYNEQFFGPGTRLTVL.